A selection of T cell receptor beta chains follows, all from one sample in a study of blood T cell repertoires in COVID-19. Method: immunoSEQ multiplex PCR; TCRdb's copy keeps in-frame clones and lacks some. The table shows roughly 200,000 clones, with roughly four fifths occurring only once. Sequencing was performed on peripheral blood. These receptors were collected from a woman between 35 and 50 years old with COVID-19, enrolled during active disease. The CDR3 runs from the conserved cysteine through the conserved F or W. A D gene is named only where the DNA matches it firmly.

j_call d_call cdr3_length v_call cdr3_aa
TRBJ2-1 TRBD2 17 TRBV15 CATSARYVAGRHNEQFF
TRBJ2-2 TRBD1 14 TRBV28 CASLRTGDTGELFF
TRBJ1-5 TRBD1 15 TRBV24-1 CATSGSGGGNQPQHF
TRBJ2-1 TRBD2 15 TRBV5-5 CASSRTRNSYNEQFF
TRBJ1-6 - 16 TRBV5-8 CASSAELGTYNSPLHF
TRBJ1-2 - 13 TRBV7-9 CASSLVRPGGYTF
TRBJ2-2 TRBD2 19 TRBV7-9 CASSPRLAGGASNTGELFF
TRBJ1-4 - 15 TRBV7-8 CASSLYGGSREKLFF
TRBJ1-1 - 14 TRBV30 CAWSVGGFRPEAFF
TRBJ1-5 - 15 TRBV19 CASSIISTTEKPQHF
TRBJ2-1 TRBD2 15 TRBV27 CASSPGTSGRSEQFF